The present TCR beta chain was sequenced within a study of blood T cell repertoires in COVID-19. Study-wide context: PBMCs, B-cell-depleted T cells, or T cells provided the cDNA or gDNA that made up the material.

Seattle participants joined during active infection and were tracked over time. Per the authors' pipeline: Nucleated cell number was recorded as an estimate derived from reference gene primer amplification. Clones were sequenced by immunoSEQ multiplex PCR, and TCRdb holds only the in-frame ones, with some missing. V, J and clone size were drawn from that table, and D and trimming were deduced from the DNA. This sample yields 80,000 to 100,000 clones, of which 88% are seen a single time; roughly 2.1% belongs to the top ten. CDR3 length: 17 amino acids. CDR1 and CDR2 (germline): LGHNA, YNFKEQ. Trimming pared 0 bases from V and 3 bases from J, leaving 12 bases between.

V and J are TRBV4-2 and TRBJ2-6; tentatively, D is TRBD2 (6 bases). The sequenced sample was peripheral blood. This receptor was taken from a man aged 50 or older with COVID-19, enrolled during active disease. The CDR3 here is CASSQEKGGLGANVLTF. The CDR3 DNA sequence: TGTGCCAGCAGCCAAGAGAAAGGAGGGCTTGGGGCCAACGTCCTGACTTTC.